The next 4 T cell receptor beta chains were all read from a single sample in a study of control samples from healthy donors and cancer patients. Repertoires were generated with immunoSEQ multiplex PCR, while TCRdb's copy carries only in-frame clones and drops some. The table includes tens of thousands of clones, roughly 90% detected once. The sequenced sample was blood. Every receptor here comes from a man aged 50 to 60 in good health.

The V call is TRBV18, the J call TRBJ2-7; 10 nucleotides line up with TRBD2. CDR1 is KGHSH and CDR2 is LQKENI in the germline V gene. The V segment lost 3 bases and the J segment 0 bases; nucleotides outside the gene matches: 5. The CDR3 extends over 16 amino acids. The CDR3 region is CASSPRLAGDSYEQYF. DNA of the CDR3: TGTGCCAGCTCACCTAGGCTAGCGGGGGACTCCTACGAGCAGTACTTC.

This clone was observed a single time. The J gene is TRBJ1-2, the V gene TRBV24-1, with D perhaps matching TRBD1 (6 bases). The CDR3 spans 15 residues. The germline V and J ends were trimmed by 4 bases and 4 bases, with 15 bases remaining between them. Germline V lookup: CDR1 KGHDR, CDR2 SFDVKD. In DNA form, the CDR3 reads TGTGCCACCAGTGACCCGAAGGGGGGGAGCTATGGCTACACCTTC. This gives the protein CATSDPKGGSYGYTF.

V usage is TRBV5-1 and J usage is TRBJ1-1; D might be TRBD1 (6 bases). Trimming removed 4 bases from V and 0 bases from J, with 13 bases in between. The CDR3 runs 15 residues. Germline CDR1 SGHRS, CDR2 YFSETQ. The CDR3 DNA reads TGCGCCAGCAGCCCCGCTGGGGGCATGAACACTGAAGCTTTCTTT. This translates into CASSPAGGMNTEAFF.

This sequence joins TRBV5-8 and TRBJ1-1, with D perhaps TRBD1 (5 bases). This CDR3 is built from 13 residues. Looked up from germline, CDR1 is SGHTS and CDR2 is YDEGEE. V dropped 2 bases and J dropped 7 bases, with 12 bases sitting between them. The CDR3 here is CASSLVGASEAFF. DNA of the CDR3: TGTGCCAGCAGCTTAGTTGGGGCGAGTGAAGCTTTCTTT.